These 25 T cell receptor beta chains share one sample of origin, sequenced in a study of cytomegalovirus exposure and HLA in healthy donors. The PCR contained 60 Vbeta and 13 Jbeta primers. Generated by immunoSEQ multiplex PCR, the TCRdb table keeps only in-frame clones and is missing some. The table records around 130,000 clones, about 73% of them present only once. The sequenced material came from PBMCs. These receptors all come from a human donor in good health.

The rearrangement joins TRBV9 to TRBJ2-2; the D gene is possibly TRBD2 (5 bases). Looked up from germline, CDR1 is SGDLS and CDR2 is YYNGEE. The V gene lost 4 bases and the J gene lost 2 bases, with 15 bases spanning the gap. The CDR3 runs 16 residues. Here the CDR3 DNA reads TGTGCCAGCAGCCCTAGTGGCCTAGCCAACACCGGGGAGCTGTTTTTT. Protein product: CASSPSGLANTGELFF.

The chain has TRBV11-2 and TRBJ1-4, with unresolved D. In germline, CDR1 is SGHAT, CDR2 FQNNGV. V dropped 5 bases and J dropped 7 bases, with 17 bases sitting between them. There are 15 residues in the CDR3. This CDR3 reads CASSPRTLLGEKLFF. The DNA of the CDR3 is TGTGCCAGCAGCCCAAGGACTCTACTGGGTGAAAAACTGTTTTTT.

This clone has a handful of counts. V is TRBV27 and J is TRBJ2-1; 9 bases map to TRBD1. The length of the CDR3 is 23 residues. The germline CDR1 and CDR2 sequences are MNHEY and SMNVEV (reference sequence). J was trimmed by 4 bases and V by 2 bases; bases with no gene match: 27. The CDR3 loop is CASSLRGQGGLTSLQSKYNEQFF. CDR3 DNA sequence: TGTGCCAGCAGTTTAAGGGGACAGGGAGGCCTAACCTCTCTCCAATCAAAATACAATGAGCAGTTCTTC.

This clone showed up just a few times. This chain joins TRBV11-2 and TRBJ2-1; a possible D gene is TRBD2 (6 bases). The CDR3 has 13 residues. V lost 1 base, J lost 9 bases, and 10 bases lay in between. The germline V gene has CDR1 SGHAT and CDR2 FQNNGV. CDR3 in amino acids: CASSLVVGSEQFF. CDR3 in DNA: TGTGCCAGCAGCTTAGTAGTCGGGAGTGAGCAGTTCTTC.

The genes are TRBV6-5 and TRBJ1-5, with TRBD1 matching 9 bases. Losses at the gene ends were 5 bases for V and 2 bases for J; bases not matched to a gene: 4. The CDR3 sequence is 15 residues long. In germline, CDR1 is MNHEY, CDR2 SVGAGI. For the CDR3, the DNA is TGTGCCAGCAGTCCGGACAGGGGACGCAATCAGCCCCAGCATTTT. It encodes CASSPDRGRNQPQHF.

The DNA of the CDR3 is TGTGCCAGCAGCTTGGCCGGGACTCCTGGAAACACCATATATTTT. This gives the protein CASSLAGTPGNTIYF. The V gene is TRBV5-6, the J gene TRBJ1-3; tentative D call: TRBD1 (5 bases). Germline CDR1 SGHDT, CDR2 YYEEEE. Trimming pared 0 bases from V and 2 bases from J, leaving 9 bases between. The CDR3 length is 15 residues.

The chain carries TRBV5-1 and TRBJ2-7, with 7 bases matching TRBD1. Germline-derived CDR1 and CDR2 are SGHRS and YFSETQ. Germline trimming cut 3 bases from V and 2 bases from J; bases unmatched to any gene: 5. The CDR3 length is 14 residues. The CDR3 region has the DNA TGCGCCAGCAGCTCTGGGGACAGACCCTACGAGCAGTACTTC. The encoded protein is CASSSGDRPYEQYF.

V usage is TRBV19 and J usage is TRBJ2-3; the match to TRBD2 covers 14 bases. With V trimmed by 10 bases and J by 6 bases, 3 bases remained unmatched. CDR3 size: 13 residues. Germline loops: CDR1 LNHDA, CDR2 SQIVND (reference sequence). CDR3 DNA sequence: TGTGCCACCCGACTAGCGGGGGGGGATACGCAGTATTTT. Its translation is CATRLAGGDTQYF.

This clone occurred once. The V and J genes are TRBV5-5 and TRBJ2-2; 7 bases fit TRBD2. V was pared by 5 bases and J by 4 bases, with 14 bases of the junction left unmatched. The germline gives CDR1 SGHKS, CDR2 YYEKEE (reference sequence). The CDR3 is made up of 17 amino acids. The CDR3 bases are TGTGCCAGCAGTGCCCCGTGGGAGGGCCGGGTCACCGGGGAGCTGTTTTTT. It specifies CASSAPWEGRVTGELFF.

The V call is TRBV7-8, the J call TRBJ2-5; D is perhaps TRBD1 (5 bases). Germline lookup yields CDR1 SGHVS and CDR2 FQNEAQ. The CDR3 loop spans 16 amino acids. The V gene lost 5 bases and the J gene lost 2 bases, with 18 bases spanning the gap. The CDR3 region has the DNA TGTGCCAGCAGCATCCGCCTGGACACAGCTCAAGAGACCCAGTACTTC. Translating it yields CASSIRLDTAQETQYF.

The chain has TRBV5-6 and TRBJ1-2, with TRBD1 matching over 7 bases. The trim removed 4 bases at V and 2 bases at J, leaving 14 bases unmatched. Germline V lookup: CDR1 SGHDT, CDR2 YYEEEE. The CDR3 is 17 amino acids. For the CDR3, the DNA is TGTGCCAGCAGCCCCTTAAAACCGGGACAGAGGAACTATGGCTACACCTTC. This gives the protein CASSPLKPGQRNYGYTF.

The genes are TRBV30 and TRBJ2-2; 9 nucleotides line up with TRBD2. This CDR3 contains 16 residues. The V gene's germline CDR1 is GTSNPN and CDR2 SVGIG (reference sequence). V was pared by 3 bases and J by 2 bases, with 7 bases of the junction left unmatched. As DNA, the CDR3 is TGTGCCTGGAGGGAGCGGGGGGCGACTAACACCGGGGAGCTGTTTTTT. It codes for CAWRERGATNTGELFF.

V gene TRBV6-7 combines with J gene TRBJ1-1, with 7 bases fitting TRBD1. TRBV6-7 is flagged as an ORF with uncertain function. Trimming cost V 5 bases and J 7 bases; bases outside gene matches: 16. The CDR3 sequence is 16 residues long. The CDR3 nucleotides are TGTGCCAGCAGTCCAACCAGCCAACCGACAGGGTGTGAAGCTTTCTTT. Protein product: CASSPTSQPTGCEAFF.

This clone was detected only a few times. This chain uses TRBV6-5 with TRBJ1-1, with no clear D. CDR3 length equals 15 residues. V lost 6 bases and J lost 1, with 15 bases in between. Germline V gives CDR1 MNHEY, CDR2 SVGAGI. CDR3 in DNA: TGTGCCAGCAGCCCCGCAGGTGCGACGAACACTGAAGCTTTCTTT. It yields the protein CASSPAGATNTEAFF.

The chain links TRBV25-1 to TRBJ2-2, with a weak D call TRBD2 (6 bases). V gave up 6 bases and J gave up 2 bases, with 16 bases separating them. The CDR3 sequence is 16 residues long. Germline assignment: CDR1 MGHDK and CDR2 SYGVNS. Here the CDR3 DNA reads TGTGCCAGCAGCTCCGGACTAATCACAAACACCGGGGAGCTGTTTTTT. It specifies CASSSGLITNTGELFF.

This clone was observed a few times. This chain joins TRBV15 and TRBJ2-1, with D tentatively TRBD2 (6 bases). Per germline, CDR1 LNHNV and CDR2 YYDKDF (reference sequence). This CDR3 has 14 amino acids. V was clipped by 0 bases and J by 11 bases, with 14 bases between them. DNA for the CDR3: TGTGCCACCAGCAGAGAGGGGGGACTTGAGAAGCAGTTCTTC. This gives the protein CATSREGGLEKQFF.

This clone was recorded once. A read error may account for a junction end that differs from germline. The chain has TRBV7-9 and TRBJ2-7; tentatively, D is TRBD2 (5 bases). Germline V gives CDR1 SEHNR, CDR2 FQNEAQ (reference sequence). The CDR3 extends over 12 amino acids. This chain's CDR3 is CSSSLAQVEQYF. CDR3 DNA sequence: TGTTCCAGCAGCTTAGCGCAGGTCGAGCAGTACTTC.

This rearrangement joins TRBV6-1 to TRBJ2-3; maybe TRBD2 (6 bases). Trimming shortened V by 5 bases and J by 3 bases, and 12 bases separated the two germline ends. The CDR3 consists of 14 residues. The V gene's germline CDR1 is MNHNS and CDR2 SASEGT. CDR3 protein: CASSPGSGTDTQYF. The DNA of the CDR3 is TGTGCCAGCAGTCCCGGGAGCGGGACAGATACGCAGTATTTT.

The CDR3 sequence: CASSEGQGYNSPLHF. The CDR3 DNA sequence: TGCGCCAGCAGTGAAGGACAGGGTTATAATTCACCCCTCCACTTT. The J gene is TRBJ1-6, the V gene TRBV10-2; 8 bases agree with TRBD1. The CDR3 loop spans 15 amino acids. Germline values: CDR1 WSHSY, CDR2 SAAADI. V shed 3 bases and J 4 bases; nucleotides not matched to a gene: 2.

This clone ranks as medium-sized. The CDR3 is CASSINDPGAYEQYF. CDR3 DNA sequence: TGTGCCAGTAGTATAAACGATCCAGGCGCCTACGAGCAGTACTTC. The rearrangement links TRBV19 to TRBJ2-7; D remains ambiguous. V lost 2 bases and J lost 2, with 13 bases in between. Germline V gene lookup returns CDR1 LNHDA and CDR2 SQIVND (reference sequence). The CDR3 consists of 15 residues. Variable domain in full (rest from reference TRBV19 and TRBJ2-7): DGGITQSPKYLFRKEGQNVTLSCEQNLNHDAMYWYRQDPGQGLRLIYYSQIVNDFQKGDIAEGYSVSREKKESFPLTVTSAQKNPTAFYLCASSINDPGAYEQYFGPGTRLTVT.

This chain links TRBV5-1 with TRBJ2-7; 7 bases line up with TRBD1. Germline loops: CDR1 SGHRS, CDR2 YFSETQ. Trimming took 5 bases from V and 1 from J; bases not matched to a gene: 9. The CDR3 loop spans 15 amino acids. CDR3 loop: CASSKDRSLSYEQYF. In DNA form, the CDR3 reads TGCGCCAGCAGTAAGGACAGGTCGCTTTCCTACGAGCAGTACTTC.

A word on this clone: The junction does not match germline at one end; this may be a read error. V is TRBV7-9 and J is TRBJ2-1; TRBD2 agrees at 16 bases. This CDR3 spans 16 amino acids. Germline CDR1 and CDR2: SEHNR and FQNEAQ (reference sequence). The CDR3: CSSSPGTSGRDHEQFF. As DNA, the CDR3 is TGTTCCAGCAGCCCGGGGACTAGCGGGAGGGACCATGAGCAGTTCTTC.

The chain links TRBV7-2 to TRBJ2-5; D gene ambiguous. In germline, CDR1 is SGHTA, CDR2 FQGNSA. V lost 6 bases to trimming and J lost 1 base, with 15 bases between them. CDR3 length equals 15 residues. The CDR3 sequence is CASRANNKFQETQYF. DNA for the CDR3: TGTGCCAGCAGGGCAAATAACAAATTCCAAGAGACCCAGTACTTC.

The rearrangement uses TRBV19 and TRBJ1-1; 7 bases are shared with TRBD1. V was pared by 4 bases and J by 0 bases, with 5 bases of the junction left unmatched. The germline V gene has CDR1 LNHDA and CDR2 SQIVND (reference sequence). This CDR3 contains 15 residues. The CDR3 region is CASSKSGQLNTEAFF. CDR3 in DNA: TGTGCCAGTAGTAAATCGGGACAGTTGAACACTGAAGCTTTCTTT. Looking up the rest from reference TRBV19 and TRBJ1-1 gives the full variable domain: DGGITQSPKYLFRKEGQNVTLSCEQNLNHDAMYWYRQDPGQGLRLIYYSQIVNDFQKGDIAEGYSVSREKKESFPLTVTSAQKNPTAFYLCASSKSGQLNTEAFFGQGTRLTVV.

This clone occurred once. This chain connects TRBV5-6 to TRBJ2-7; D is undetermined. This CDR3 has 11 amino acids. Germline assignment: CDR1 SGHDT and CDR2 YYEEEE. V lost 0 bases and J lost 4, with 2 bases in between. Here the CDR3 reads CASSLAYEQYF. DNA of the CDR3: TGTGCCAGCAGCTTGGCTTACGAGCAGTACTTC.